A selection of T cell receptor beta chains follows, all from one sample in a study of OX40 agonist ivuxolimab in advanced cancers. The assay was immunoSEQ multiplex PCR, and TCRdb's table has in-frame clones only and misses some. The sample lists about 26,000 clones, 83% seen once, with approximately 12% in the top ten. The material was CD4+ or CD8+ T cells sorted from blood, obtained in a trial of the OX40 agonist ivuxolimab. The receptors were gathered from an adult with an advanced solid tumor such as melanoma, head and neck, liver or kidney cancer. Each CDR3 is given with its conserved first and last residue. Fields, in order: V gene, J gene, D gene, clone size, CDR3 DNA, CDR3 protein. A D gene is named only where the DNA matches it firmly. For some rows the clone size is stated as once, few or many, or as a class when expanded; others skip it.

TRBV11-3	TRBJ2-7	TRBD1	-	TGTGCCAGCAGCTACATTGAGACACGTCAGGGGGCTTACGAGCAGTACTTC	CASSYIETRQGAYEQYF
TRBV6-5	TRBJ2-2	-	-	TGTGCCAGCAGTTACTCCCCAGTGAACACCGGGGAGCTGTTTTTT	CASSYSPVNTGELFF
TRBV7-9	TRBJ2-1	-	-	TGTGCCAGCAGTCCCTCGAGGGAGAGCTCCTACAATGAGCAGTTCTTC	CASSPSRESSYNEQFF
TRBV7-2	TRBJ2-4	TRBD2	-	TGTGCCAGCCGGAACACTGCGGGGGGGAAAAACATTCAGTACTTC	CASRNTAGGKNIQYF
TRBV27	TRBJ2-1	-	-	TGTGCCAGCAGTTGGGGGCCGATCAATGAGCAGTTCTTC	CASSWGPINEQFF
TRBV30	TRBJ1-5	-	-	TGTGCCTGGAGTCCGGGGGACAATCAGCCCCAGCATTTT	CAWSPGDNQPQHF
TRBV12-5	TRBJ2-3	-	-	TGTGCTAGTGGTCTATTCAGGGGGGGAACAGATACGCAGTATTTT	CASGLFRGGTDTQYF
TRBV6-1	TRBJ1-6	-	medium-sized	TGTGCCAGCAGTGACCGGGTCGGTAATTCACCCCTCCACTTT	CASSDRVGNSPLHF
TRBV2	TRBJ2-3	TRBD2	-	TGTGCCAGCAGCCCCTTTCCGGGGGGGATCACAGATACGCAGTATTTT	CASSPFPGGITDTQYF
TRBV15	TRBJ1-2	-	once	TGTGCCACCAGCAGAGATGGAGAAATCGGGGATACCTATGGCTACACCTTC	CATSRDGEIGDTYGYTF
TRBV5-4	TRBJ1-1	-	few	TGTGCCAGCAGGCCGGCAGGGCCGAACACTGAAGCTTTCTTT	CASRPAGPNTEAFF
TRBV5-1	TRBJ2-1	-	-	TGCGCCAGCAGCTGGAGGGGGGGTGCCTACAATGAGCAGTTCTTC	CASSWRGGAYNEQFF
TRBV10-1	TRBJ1-1	TRBD1	once	TGCGCCAGCAGTGAGGGACAGGCGCCGGGGAACACTGAAGCTTTCTTT	CASSEGQAPGNTEAFF
TRBV30	TRBJ1-1	-	-	TGTGCCTGGAGTCGGGACATCGAGAGCACTGAAGCTTTCTTT	CAWSRDIESTEAFF
TRBV4-1	TRBJ1-5	TRBD1	-	TGCGCCAGCAGCCTGCGACAGGGTAGCAATCAGCCCCAGCATTTT	CASSLRQGSNQPQHF
TRBV5-4	TRBJ1-2	TRBD1	-	TGTGCCAGCAGCCAAGACAGGGGGCCAAGGGACGACTATGGCTACACCTTC	CASSQDRGPRDDYGYTF
TRBV7-9	TRBJ2-7	-	-	TGTGCCAGCAGTTTTTCCTACGAGCAGTACTTC	CASSFSYEQYF
TRBV5-6	TRBJ1-1	TRBD1	few	TGTGCCAGCAACGGTGGTACGACAGGGAGGAACACTGAAGCTTTCTTT	CASNGGTTGRNTEAFF
TRBV21-1	TRBJ1-1	-	-	TGTGCCAGCAGCACCCGACAGACCCCCTGGATTTGGACTGAAGCTTTCTTT	CASSTRQTPWIWTEAFF
TRBV4-1	TRBJ2-2	-	-	TGCGCCAGCAGCCAGAGATCATTTCCAAACACCGGGGAGCTGTTTTTT	CASSQRSFPNTGELFF
TRBV7-9	TRBJ2-3	-	-	TGTGCCAGCAGCCCCGGGGATAGTGTTACAGATACGCAGTATTTT	CASSPGDSVTDTQYF
TRBV7-9	TRBJ1-1	-	-	TGTGCCAGCAGCAGACAGAACACTGAAGCTTTCTTT	CASSRQNTEAFF
TRBV4-1	TRBJ2-7	-	-	TGCGCCAGCAGCCGAGAACCAACAGCGTCGAGCTCCTACGAGCAGTACTTC	CASSREPTASSSYEQYF